Here is one TCR beta chain with its context. Its antigen has not been determined. Per-base quality was not reported, and no clone a single base away is much larger than it. The data derive from a study of CD8 T cells in ankylosing spondylitis (dated by TCRdb to between 2016 and 2019). Context from the whole study: T cell receptor beta repertoires were profiled in healthy donors and ankylosing spondylitis patients so that disease-linked TCR variants could be found. The full study cohort comprised roughly 24 ankylosing spondylitis patients and roughly 100 healthy donors. Peripheral blood was sampled, and synovial fluid was additionally collected from ankylosing spondylitis patients. What the research found in general, with its limitations: The disease-linked clones were reported as significantly enriched in matched synovial fluid samples from ankylosing spondylitis patients. Blood from ankylosing spondylitis patients appeared to be characterized by a TCR beta motif composed of several highly homologous amino acid variants. Some motif variants had previously been reported in the synovial fluid and blood of reactive arthritis patients, which suggests shared mechanisms of disease initiation. The disease-linked clones showed a CD8+ phenotype and occurred at relatively low frequencies in peripheral blood.

Sequencing took place on an Illumina HiSeq 2500. Quantitative 5'-RACE with molecular barcodes was the method used to prepare the TCR beta libraries. In the paper's pipeline: A new computational method, built on a probabilistic model of VDJ rearrangement, was used to identify disease-linked TCR variants. TCRdb itself trimmed the public reads at Q25 with fastp, ran MiXCR and retained productive beta chains. Rows with one shared CDR3 protein collapse into an entry with the most common genes and DNA. Clone size and V and J calls follow TCRdb, not the original study. The sample table shows under 450,000 distinct CDR3 sequences, and approximately 22% are seen once. Around 12% of the sample rests with the top ten. Looking up the germline V gene yields CDR1 SQVTM and CDR2 ANQGSEA. The CDR3, from cysteine to phenylalanine, totals 14 residues. Solely the CDR3 DNA is kept, with 42 bases framed from the first base. The V end loses 7 bases and the J end loses 2 bases, and a stretch of 16 bases separates them.

Sequencing used blood, either unsorted or a sorted T cell fraction (not recorded which). The receptor was isolated from a male donor with ankylosing spondylitis or in good health (not recorded which). Here the chain combines TRBV29-1 and TRBJ2-3; the D segment may tentatively be TRBD1 or TRBD2, each giving 5 matched bases. The CDR3 region: CSAGPRGYTDTQYF. In nucleotides, the sequence is TGCAGCGCCGGGCCACGGGGCTACACAGATACGCAGTATTTT.